Listed below are T cell receptor beta chains from one sample, sequenced in a study of cytomegalovirus exposure and HLA in healthy donors. Sequencing used immunoSEQ multiplex PCR; TCRdb keeps in-frame clones, though not all of them. The sample includes about 250,000 clones, under 80% of them seen just once. The sequenced material came from PBMCs. These receptors came from a female donor in good health and CMV-seronegative. The CDR3 runs from the conserved cysteine through the conserved F or W. D genes are given only for firm matches. Clone size is given for some rows only: seen once, a few or many times, or a class if the clone is expanded.

TRBV5-1,TRBD2,TRBJ2-7,-,CASSLEWGGEQYF,TGCGCCAGCAGCTTGGAGTGGGGGGGAGAGCAGTACTTC
TRBV28,TRBD1,TRBJ1-5,-,CASTGRDREGGNQPQHF,TGTGCCAGCACGGGGAGGGACAGGGAAGGCGGCAATCAGCCCCAGCATTTT
TRBV29-1,-,TRBJ1-5,once,CSVAPQGANQPQHF,TGCAGCGTTGCCCCCCAGGGTGCCAATCAGCCCCAGCATTTT
TRBV15,TRBD1,TRBJ1-4,-,CATSRVSRGNEKLFF,TGTGCCACCAGCAGAGTGAGCAGGGGGAATGAAAAACTGTTTTTT
TRBV6-5,-,TRBJ2-5,-,CASSLGLVGTQYF,TGTGCCAGCAGCCTGGGGCTAGTGGGGACCCAGTACTTC
TRBV7-9,-,TRBJ2-6,-,CASSITGSGANVLTF,TGTGCCAGCAGCATTACAGGGTCGGGGGCCAACGTCCTGACTTTC
TRBV7-3,TRBD2,TRBJ2-2,once,CASSSRPQRAGGLNTGELFF,TGTGCCAGCAGCTCCCGCCCCCAGCGAGCGGGAGGGCTAAACACCGGGGAGCTGTTTTTT
TRBV5-4,TRBD2,TRBJ2-5,-,CASSLGWGLAGLYQETQYF,TGTGCCAGCAGCTTGGGGTGGGGACTAGCGGGTTTGTACCAAGAGACCCAGTACTTC
TRBV7-3,-,TRBJ2-1,-,CASSLFQVGVSEQFF,TGTGCCAGCAGCTTATTCCAAGTGGGAGTGAGTGAGCAGTTCTTC
TRBV6-5,-,TRBJ2-7,few,CASSPGTSSYEQYF,TGTGCCAGCAGCCCAGGGACAAGCTCCTACGAGCAGTACTTC
TRBV28,-,TRBJ2-6,-,CASSPTGFSGANVLTF,TGTGCCAGCAGTCCTACAGGGTTCTCTGGGGCCAACGTCCTGACTTTC
TRBV11-2,-,TRBJ2-5,few,CASSQNLAEGGETQYF,TGTGCCAGCAGCCAGAATTTAGCGGAGGGGGGGGAGACCCAGTACTTC
TRBV30,-,TRBJ2-5,-,CAWSGLLGQETQYF,TGTGCCTGGAGTGGACTCTTGGGCCAAGAGACCCAGTACTTC
TRBV6-1,-,TRBJ2-3,-,CASSDPGADTQYF,TGTGCCAGCAGTGACCCCGGGGCAGATACGCAGTATTTT
TRBV9,-,TRBJ1-1,-,CASSVDRGEAFF,TGTGCCAGCAGCGTAGACCGAGGGGAAGCTTTCTTT
TRBV27,-,TRBJ2-6,-,CASSPLDSNSGANVLTF,TGTGCCAGCAGTCCCCTAGACAGCAACTCTGGGGCCAACGTCCTGACTTTC
TRBV5-1,-,TRBJ2-7,-,CASSLTTGIGEQYF,TGCGCCAGCAGCTTGACTACCGGGATAGGTGAGCAGTACTTC
TRBV5-1,TRBD2,TRBJ2-6,-,CASSTGRNAGANVLTF,TGCGCCAGCAGCACCGGGAGGAACGCTGGGGCCAACGTCCTGACTTTC